This T cell receptor beta chain was profiled in a study of CXCR3-negative and CXCR3-positive naive CD8 T cells. General study points: Comparably high diversity marked both naive subsets, whereas memory CD8+ cells had much lower diversity.

The CDR3 runs to 13 residues. Per germline, CDR1 LNHNV and CDR2 YYDKDF (reference sequence). All TRB cDNA libraries came from 5' RACE performed with UMI labels. TCRdb reprocessed the 5' RACE reads, keeping one entry per CDR3 protein, no DNA. Its table lists 35,000 to 55,000 distinct CDR3 sequences. On this clonotype: Antigen specificity is unknown.

The specimen sequenced was naive CXCR3- CD8+ T cells from blood. The subset here: CD45RO-CCR7+CD27+CD95- naive CD8+ T cells lacking CXCR3 (TNR3-). This sequence joins TRBV15 and TRBJ1-1; as DNA is missing, the TRBD1 call by TCRdb cannot be tested. The sequence was obtained from a human donor in good health. Some clones in this sample may be carry-over from other donors' samples. CDR3: CATSSGRWTEAFF.